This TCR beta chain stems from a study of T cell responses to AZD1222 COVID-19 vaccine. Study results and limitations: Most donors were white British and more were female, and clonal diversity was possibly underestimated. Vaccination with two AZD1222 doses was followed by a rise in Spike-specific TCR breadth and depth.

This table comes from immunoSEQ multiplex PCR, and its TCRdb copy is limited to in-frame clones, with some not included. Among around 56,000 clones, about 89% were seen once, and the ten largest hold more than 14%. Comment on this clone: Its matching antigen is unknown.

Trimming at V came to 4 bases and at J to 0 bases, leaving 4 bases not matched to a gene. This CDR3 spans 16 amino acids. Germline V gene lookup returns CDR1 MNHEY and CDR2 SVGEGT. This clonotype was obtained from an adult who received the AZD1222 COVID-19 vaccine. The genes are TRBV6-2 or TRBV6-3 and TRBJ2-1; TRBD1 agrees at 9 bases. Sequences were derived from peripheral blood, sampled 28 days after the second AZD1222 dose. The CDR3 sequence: CASSSMTGGSYNEQFF. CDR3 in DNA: TGTGCCAGCAGTTCCATGACAGGGGGCTCCTACAATGAGCAGTTCTTC.